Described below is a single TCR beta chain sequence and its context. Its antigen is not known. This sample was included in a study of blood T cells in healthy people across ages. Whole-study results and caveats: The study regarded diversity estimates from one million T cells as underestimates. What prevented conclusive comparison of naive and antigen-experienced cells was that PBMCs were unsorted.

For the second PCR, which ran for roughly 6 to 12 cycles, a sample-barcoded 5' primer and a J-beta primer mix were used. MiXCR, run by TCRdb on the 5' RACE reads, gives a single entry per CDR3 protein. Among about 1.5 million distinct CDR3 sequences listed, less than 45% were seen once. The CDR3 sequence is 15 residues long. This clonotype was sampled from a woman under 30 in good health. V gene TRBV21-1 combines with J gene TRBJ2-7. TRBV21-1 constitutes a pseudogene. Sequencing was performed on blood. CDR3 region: CASSKAGRDSYEQYF. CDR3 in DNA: TGTGCCAGCAGCAAAGCGGGCAGGGACTCCTACGAGCAGTACTTC.